The 20 T cell receptor beta chains below all came from one sample that was sequenced in a study of T-cell memory formation after mild COVID-19 (dated by TCRdb to about 2021). The library relied on 5' RACE. The sequencer listed for this sample is Illumina NovaSeq 6000. The raw public data were reprocessed by TCRdb itself: fastp quality trimming at Q25, MiXCR clonotype calling, in-frame beta chains only. Here each entry gathers all rows of one CDR3 protein and keeps the most common genes and DNA. The sample table contains 80,000 to 130,000 distinct CDR3 sequences; only one count was recorded for 11% of them. Roughly two fifths of the sample lies in the top ten. Sequenced: PBMCs or a T cell subset sorted from them (not recorded which). The receptors here all came from a man aged 18-30 years who had mild COVID-19 (a few samples of this study predate the infection). The sample titles of this study are shuffled in the database, so cell type and time point are left out; the donor was told from shared clones.

The genes are TRBV27 and TRBJ1-1; D possibly corresponds to TRBD1 (5 bases). CDR3 length: 12 residues. Per the germline V gene, CDR1 is MNHEY and CDR2 is SMNVEV (reference sequence). Deletions cut 5 bases from V and 5 bases from J, with 9 bases between. The CDR3 bases are TGTGCCAGCAGTATGGGGGGAACTGAAGCTTTCTTT. Translating it yields CASSMGGTEAFF.

In its sample, this clonotype was seen a few times. The chain carries TRBV12-3 or TRBV12-4 and TRBJ1-1, with D maybe TRBD1 (5 bases). With 5 bases removed from V and 6 bases from J, the gap between germline ends came to 10 bases. CDR3 length: 12 residues. The CDR3 sequence: CASSGDSPEAFF. The CDR3, as DNA: TGTGCCAGCAGTGGCGACAGCCCTGAAGCTTTCTTT.

The chain has TRBV3-1 and TRBJ1-2, with 8 bases fitting TRBD1. Germline CDR1 reads LGHDT; CDR2 reads YNNKEL (reference sequence). V shed 3 bases and J 4 bases; nucleotides not matched to a gene: 7. The CDR3 loop spans 15 amino acids. The CDR3: CASSHEGQASYGYTF. For the CDR3, the DNA is TGTGCCAGCAGCCATGAGGGACAGGCATCCTATGGCTACACCTTC.

CDR3 amino acids: CASSRVSGYNEQFF. DNA of the CDR3: TGTGCCAGCAGCCGGGTCAGCGGCTACAATGAGCAGTTCTTC. The chain has TRBV7-6 and TRBJ2-1; D is possibly TRBD2 (5 bases). The germline V and J ends were trimmed by 5 bases and 3 bases, with 11 bases remaining between them. Germline V gives CDR1 SGHVS, CDR2 FNYEAQ. The CDR3 is 14 amino acids. Using reference TRBV7-6 and TRBJ2-1 for the parts outside the CDR3, the full variable domain is GAGVSQSPRYKVTKRGQDVALRCDPISGHVSLYWYRQALGQGPEFLTYFNYEAQQDKSGLPNDRFSAERPEGSISTLTIQRTEQRDSAMYRCASSRVSGYNEQFFGPGTRLTVL.

A few counts support this clonotype. The chain couples TRBV5-1 to TRBJ2-1, with D unresolved. Germline V gene sequence: CDR1 SGHRS, CDR2 YFSETQ. V was cut by 0 bases and J by 6 bases, with 16 bases left in between. CDR3 length: 16 amino acids. The CDR3 DNA reads TGCGCCAGCAGCTTGGTGCCTTTGGAGCAAATCAATGAGCAGTTCTTC. This sequence encodes CASSLVPLEQINEQFF.

The rearrangement uses TRBV6-5 and TRBJ2-2; D possibly matches TRBD1 or TRBD2 (5 bases each). From germline, CDR1 is MNHEY and CDR2 SVGAGI. Between the trimmed V and J ends, which lost 0 bases and 4 bases, there was a span of 6 bases. There are 14 residues in the CDR3. CDR3 in amino acids: CASSYSGPTGELFF. DNA for the CDR3: TGTGCCAGCAGTTACTCGGGACCCACCGGGGAGCTGTTTTTT.

V usage is TRBV11-2 and J usage is TRBJ1-1; a weak D match, TRBD1 (6 bases). This CDR3 has 12 amino acids. Germline V CDR1 and CDR2: SGHAT, FQNNGV. V was shortened by 4 bases and J by 12 bases, with 15 bases between the two germline ends. CDR3 nucleotide sequence: TGTGCCAGCAGCTCAACAGGGAACGATCCTTTCTTT. It yields the protein CASSSTGNDPFF.

The genes are TRBV7-8 and TRBJ1-2; the D gene is possibly TRBD1 (5 bases). The CDR3 covers 16 residues. The V end lost 0 bases, the J end lost 2 bases, and 13 bases lay between the germline ends. Germline CDR1 reads SGHVS; CDR2 reads FQNEAQ. This chain's CDR3 is CASSLARAGPNYGYTF. In nucleotides, the CDR3 is TGTGCCAGCAGCTTAGCGCGTGCGGGGCCGAACTATGGCTACACCTTC.

This clonotype has only a few counts. CDR3 sequence: CAISERTEYGHGYTF. CDR3 sequence (DNA): TGTGCCATCAGTGAGAGAACAGAGTATGGCCACGGCTACACCTTC. V usage is TRBV10-3 and J usage is TRBJ1-2; no clear D gene. The CDR3 is made up of 15 amino acids. Germline V CDR1 and CDR2: ENHRY, SYGVKD. Between the trimmed V and J ends, which lost 2 bases and 8 bases, there was a span of 18 bases.

The chain recombines TRBV7-9 with TRBJ1-5; a possible D gene is TRBD1 (6 bases). The V and J ends lost 5 bases and 5 bases respectively, with 13 bases between them. The CDR3 runs to 14 residues. CDR1 and CDR2 from the germline V gene are SEHNR and FQNEAQ (reference sequence). The CDR3 region has the DNA TGTGCCAGCAGCCAAGCAGGGGAGGATCAGCCCCAGCATTTT. Translation: CASSQAGEDQPQHF.

This clonotype was picked up a small number of times. The chain recombines TRBV25-1 with TRBJ1-1, with 7 positions matching TRBD1. The CDR3 runs to 15 residues. V lost 0 bases to trimming and J lost 7 bases; unmatched junction nucleotides: 8. CDR1 is MGHDK and CDR2 is SYGVNS in the germline V gene. In nucleotides, the CDR3 is TGTGCCAGCAGTGAATATGGAGGACAGGCGCGTGAAGCTTTCTTT. This sequence encodes CASSEYGGQAREAFF.

This chain joins TRBV29-1 and TRBJ2-5; 7 bases align to TRBD2. CDR1 SQVTM and CDR2 ANQGSEA come from the germline V gene. The CDR3 spans 13 residues. The ends lost 6 bases at V and 2 bases at J; junction bases unmatched: 6. DNA of the CDR3: TGCAGCGTAGACGCGGGGGTACAAGAGACCCAGTACTTC. This codes for CSVDAGVQETQYF.

Only a few counts were recorded for this clonotype. This sequence joins TRBV29-1 and TRBJ1-2; D call uncertain. The germline V gene has CDR1 SQVTM and CDR2 ANQGSEA. There are 11 residues in the CDR3. Trimming shortened V by 0 bases and J by 7 bases, and 6 bases separated the two germline ends. The CDR3 DNA reads TGCAGCGTTGAAGATTTGGGTGGCTACACCTTC. Translated: CSVEDLGGYTF. The entire variable domain, with the rest obtained from reference TRBV29-1 and TRBJ1-2, is as follows: SAVISQKPSRDICQRGTSLTIQCQVDSQVTMMFWYRQQPGQSLTLIATANQGSEATYESGFVIDKFPISRPNLTFSTLTVSNMSPEDSSIYLCSVEDLGGYTFGSGTRLTVV.

This clonotype has a handful of counts. This chain joins TRBV2 and TRBJ2-7; TRBD1 might be the D (6 bases). CDR3 length: 15 residues. Germline CDR1 reads SNHLY; CDR2 reads FYNNEI. V was pared by 7 bases and J by 4 bases, with 20 bases between. For the CDR3, the DNA is TGTGCCAGCACCCCCAAGGGGGTCATGGGTTACGAGCAGTACTTC. Translation: CASTPKGVMGYEQYF.

This clonotype was seen a few times. The V gene is TRBV7-2, the J gene TRBJ2-2; TRBD2 agrees at 10 bases. The CDR3 extends over 17 amino acids. Looked up from germline, CDR1 is SGHTA and CDR2 is FQGNSA. Trimming removed 2 bases from V and 5 bases from J; junction bases left unmatched: 8. The CDR3 bases are TGTGCCAGCAGCTTAAGCAGCGGGGGGGCCGGAACCGGGGAGCTGTTTTTT. Its translation is CASSLSSGGAGTGELFF.

The rearrangement links TRBV4-2 to TRBJ1-2; D remains ambiguous. CDR1 is LGHNA, CDR2 YNFKEQ, per germline. Trimming shortened V by 0 bases and J by 8 bases, and 16 bases separated the two germline ends. CDR3 length: 15 residues. DNA for the CDR3: TGTGCCAGCAGCCAAGATCCCCCCGAGCCGGGGGGCTACACCTTC. This sequence encodes CASSQDPPEPGGYTF.

This clonotype was seen repeatedly, ten times or more. The rearrangement joins TRBV29-1 to TRBJ2-7; possibly TRBD2 for D (6 bases). The CDR3 contains 14 residues. CDR1 is SQVTM, CDR2 ANQGSEA, per germline. The germline V and J ends were trimmed by 4 bases and 3 bases, with 16 bases remaining between them. The CDR3 nucleotides read TGCAGCGTTGTAGGAGGGATGGTCGGCTACGAGCAGTACTTC. Translated: CSVVGGMVGYEQYF.

The J gene is TRBJ2-7, the V gene TRBV4-3; 8 bases line up with TRBD1. Germline V gives CDR1 LGHNA, CDR2 YSLEER. CDR3 length: 15 residues. V shed 1 base, J shed 2 bases, and the junction held 4 bases outside the gene matches. The CDR3 loop is CASSQVRRGPYEQYF. DNA for the CDR3: TGCGCCAGCAGCCAAGTACGCAGGGGGCCCTACGAGCAGTACTTC.

This sequence joins TRBV9 and TRBJ1-1; no clear D. CDR3 length: 14 amino acids. Germline V CDR1 and CDR2: SGDLS, YYNGEE. The germline V and J ends were trimmed by 0 bases and 3 bases, with 9 bases remaining between them. The CDR3 reads CASSVGGEDTEAFF. The DNA for the CDR3 is TGTGCCAGCAGCGTAGGGGGAGAAGACACTGAAGCTTTCTTT.

Only a few counts were recorded for this clonotype. The CDR3 loop reads CASSPWDTSHTQYF. CDR3 sequence (DNA): TGTGCCAGCAGCCCATGGGACACCAGCCATACGCAGTATTTT. The V and J genes are TRBV7-2 and TRBJ2-3, with D possibly being TRBD1 (6 bases). V dropped 5 bases and J dropped 7 bases, with 16 bases sitting between them. CDR1 and CDR2 (germline): SGHTA, FQGNSA. The CDR3 length is 14 residues.